These 4 T cell receptor beta chains came from one sample sequenced in a study of neurological immune-mediated disorders. Using its own MiXCR run on the 5' RACE reads, TCRdb lists one record per CDR3 protein. Here the sample spans roughly 60,000 distinct CDR3 sequences, under 5.5% being singletons. The material sequenced was PBMCs. These receptor sequences come from a woman aged 50 to 60 with multiple sclerosis.

The genes are TRBV20-1 and TRBJ2-1; 7 positions match TRBD2. The J segment lost 9 bases and the V segment lost 5 bases, leaving 16 bases of the junction unmatched. The CDR3 has 15 residues. Germline V gene lookup returns CDR1 DFQATT and CDR2 SNEGSKA (reference sequence). The CDR3 sequence is CSAQFRTRTIGEQFF. In DNA form, the CDR3 reads TGCAGTGCTCAATTCCGGACTAGAACTATAGGTGAGCAGTTCTTC.

At least ten counts were recorded for this clonotype. The rearrangement joins TRBV4-3 to TRBJ2-7; TRBD2 matches 8 bases. The CDR3 spans 17 residues. The V gene's germline CDR1 is LGHNA and CDR2 YSLEER. The junction had 12 bases not matched to a gene; V was cut back by 0 bases and J by 5 bases. This CDR3 is CASSQDRGGPSSHEQYV. CDR3 sequence (DNA): TGCGCCAGCAGCCAAGATCGGGGGGGCCCCTCGTCCCACGAGCAGTACGTC.

This clonotype was seen at least ten times. CDR3 DNA sequence: TGTGCCAGCTCCGGACATGAGAATCAGCCCCAGCATTTT. It codes for CASSGHENQPQHF. This chain connects TRBV18 to TRBJ1-5; TRBD1 is a possible D gene (5 bases). This CDR3 has 13 residues. Trimming took off 6 bases at V and 4 bases at J, with 10 bases between the two ends. Germline CDR1 reads KGHSH; CDR2 reads LQKENI. Full variable domain (remainder filled in from reference TRBV18 and TRBJ1-5): NAGVMQNPRHLVRRRGQEARLRCSPMKGHSHVYWYRQLPEEGLKFMVYLQKENIIDESGMPKERFSAEFPKEGPSILRIQQVVRGDSAAYFCASSGHENQPQHFGDGTRLSIL.

This clonotype was counted ten times or more. This chain connects TRBV5-5 to TRBJ1-5, with no clear D. With 3 bases removed from V and 4 bases from J, the gap between germline ends came to 14 bases. The CDR3 runs to 15 residues. CDR1 is SGHKS and CDR2 is YYEKEE in the germline V gene (reference sequence). CDR3 residues: CASSSRRSENQPQHF. CDR3 sequence (DNA): TGTGCCAGCAGCTCCCGACGGAGCGAGAATCAGCCCCAGCATTTT.